The sequence of this T cell receptor (beta chain) was determined in a study of T cell repertoires in cytomegalovirus infection. Study overall: Public TCR beta signature analysis indicated the presence of both CMV infection and matching HLA type. The study, taken as a whole, reports: The response measured ex vivo was dominated by TCR beta clonotypes (HLA-C-restricted and CMV-specific). Cumulative public TCR beta family frequency identified carriers of CMV plus the relevant HLA.

This clonotype was seen repeatedly, ten times or more. Antigen: not known. Each CDR3 protein is one row after TCRdb ran MiXCR on the reads. Of fewer than 1,000,000 distinct CDR3 sequences detected, approximately 31% appear once; the ten largest clones hold around an eighth. V lost 3 bases to trimming and J lost 6 bases; unmatched junction nucleotides: 6. The CDR3 extends over 15 amino acids. Looked up from germline, CDR1 is SGHVS and CDR2 is FNYEAQ. The chain joins TRBV7-6 to TRBJ1-5, with TRBD1 matching over 9 bases. The TCR originated in a human donor in good health (CMV status not recorded). Some clones in this sample may be carry-over from other donors' samples. Source: cultured CD8+ T cells from PBMCs, taken from culture after CMV antigen stimulation. The CDR3 region is CASSFYRGQGQPQHF. CDR3 nucleotide sequence: TGTGCCAGCAGCTTTTACAGGGGGCAAGGTCAGCCCCAGCATTTT.